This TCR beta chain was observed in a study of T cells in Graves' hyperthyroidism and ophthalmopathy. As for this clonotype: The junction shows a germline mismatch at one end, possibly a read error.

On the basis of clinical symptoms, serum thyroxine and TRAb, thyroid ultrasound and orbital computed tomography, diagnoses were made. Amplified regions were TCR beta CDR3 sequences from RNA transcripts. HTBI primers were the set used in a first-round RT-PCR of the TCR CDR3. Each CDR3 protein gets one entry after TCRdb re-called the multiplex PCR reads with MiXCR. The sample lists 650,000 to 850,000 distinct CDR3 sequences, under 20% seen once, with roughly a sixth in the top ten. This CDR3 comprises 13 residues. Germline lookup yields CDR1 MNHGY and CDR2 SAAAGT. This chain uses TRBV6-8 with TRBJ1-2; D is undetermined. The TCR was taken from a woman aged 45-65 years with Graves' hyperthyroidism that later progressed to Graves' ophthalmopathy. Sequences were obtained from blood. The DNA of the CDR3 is TGTGCCGGCAGTTACTCGGGGAACTATGGCTACACCTTC. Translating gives CAGSYSGNYGYTF.